Sequencing of this T cell receptor (beta chain) was carried out in a study of blood T cells in healthy people across ages. Roughly 10 milliliters was the volume of peripheral blood drawn from each donor. The CDR3 is 15 amino acids. V was shortened by 4 bases and J by 7 bases, with 15 bases between the two germline ends. The germline V gene has CDR1 SGHRS and CDR2 YFSETQ. With a J-beta primer mix and a sample-barcoded 5' primer, a second PCR ran about 7 to 11 cycles. Via MiXCR, TCRdb re-called the 5' RACE reads, giving one row per CDR3 protein. The sample yields 600,000 to 850,000 distinct CDR3 sequences, 20% to 25% seen once. The sample was also reused in another study, on T cells of mothers and their children.

The sample comprised blood. This clonotype was sampled from a boy younger than 18 in good health. This chain joins TRBV5-1 and TRBJ1-6; D gene ambiguous. CDR3 DNA sequence: TGCGCCAGCAGCCAAAGCACAGTCGAGAATTCACCCCTCCACTTT. This codes for CASSQSTVENSPLHF.